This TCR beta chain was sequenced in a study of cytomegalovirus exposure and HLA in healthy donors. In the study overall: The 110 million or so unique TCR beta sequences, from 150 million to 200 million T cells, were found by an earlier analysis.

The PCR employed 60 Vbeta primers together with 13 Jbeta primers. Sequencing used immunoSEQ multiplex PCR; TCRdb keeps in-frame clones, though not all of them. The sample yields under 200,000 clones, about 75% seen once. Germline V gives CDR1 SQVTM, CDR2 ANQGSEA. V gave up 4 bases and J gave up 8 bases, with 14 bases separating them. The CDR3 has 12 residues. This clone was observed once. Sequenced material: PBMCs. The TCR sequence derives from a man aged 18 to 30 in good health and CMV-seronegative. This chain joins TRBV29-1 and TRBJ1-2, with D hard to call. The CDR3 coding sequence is TGCAGCGTTGCGGAAGACTTCGGGGGCTACACCTTC. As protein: CSVAEDFGGYTF.